The subject of this entry is one T cell receptor (beta chain). Its antigen is unknown. The entry originates in a study of graft-versus-host responses after intestinal transplantation. Trimming pared 3 bases from V and 3 bases from J, leaving 15 bases between. The CDR3 length is 15 residues. The germline CDR1 and CDR2 sequences are KGHSH and LQKENI. TCRdb's copy holds only in-frame clones and misses some; the assay was immunoSEQ multiplex PCR. Of 80,000 to 100,000 clones listed, about 94% are singletons. The TCR sequence derives from a human donor who received an intestinal transplant. The chain links TRBV18 to TRBJ2-7, with D possibly being TRBD1 (6 bases). The input for sequencing was unstimulated CD4+ T cells sorted from spleen or lymph node cells, taken before intestinal transplant. The CDR3 DNA follows: TGTGCCAGCTCACCCACGACAGGATCGGGCTACGAGCAGTACTTC. This translates into CASSPTTGSGYEQYF.